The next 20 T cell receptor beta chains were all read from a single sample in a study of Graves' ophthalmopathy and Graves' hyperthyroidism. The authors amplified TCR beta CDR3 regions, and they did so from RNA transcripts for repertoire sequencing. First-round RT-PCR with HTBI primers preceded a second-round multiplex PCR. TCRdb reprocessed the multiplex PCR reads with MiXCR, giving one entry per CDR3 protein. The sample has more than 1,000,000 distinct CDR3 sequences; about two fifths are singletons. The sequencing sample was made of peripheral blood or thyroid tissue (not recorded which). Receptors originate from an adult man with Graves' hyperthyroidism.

The chain's CDR3 is CASSPQEGIFAYEQYF. The CDR3 region has the DNA TGTGCCAGCTCACCACAGGAGGGGATATTCGCCTACGAGCAGTACTTC. The J gene is TRBJ2-7, the V gene TRBV18; tentatively, D is TRBD2 (6 bases). From germline, CDR1 is KGHSH and CDR2 LQKENI. The V gene lost 1 base and the J gene lost 2 bases, with 15 bases spanning the gap. This CDR3 contains 16 residues.

CDR3 nucleotides: TGTGCCGGCACCCTGATTGGTGGGAACACTGAAGCTTTCTTT. This gives the protein CAGTLIGGNTEAFF. This chain connects TRBV12-3 or TRBV12-4 to TRBJ1-1; D is unclear. The CDR3 consists of 14 residues. V gave up 11 bases and J gave up 1 base, with 17 bases separating them.

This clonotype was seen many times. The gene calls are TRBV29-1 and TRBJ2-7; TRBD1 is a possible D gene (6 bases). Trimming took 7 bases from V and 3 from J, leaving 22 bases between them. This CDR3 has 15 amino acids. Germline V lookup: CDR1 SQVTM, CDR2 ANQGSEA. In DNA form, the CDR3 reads TGCAGCGCCGCCATACAGGGAATCGTTGGCTACGAGCAGTACTTC. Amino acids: CSAAIQGIVGYEQYF.

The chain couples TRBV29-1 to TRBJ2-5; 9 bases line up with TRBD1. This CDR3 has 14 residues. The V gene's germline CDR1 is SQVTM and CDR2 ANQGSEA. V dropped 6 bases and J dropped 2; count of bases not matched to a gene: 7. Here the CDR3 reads CSVPGQGLQETQYF. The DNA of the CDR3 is TGCAGCGTCCCGGGACAGGGATTGCAAGAGACCCAGTACTTC.

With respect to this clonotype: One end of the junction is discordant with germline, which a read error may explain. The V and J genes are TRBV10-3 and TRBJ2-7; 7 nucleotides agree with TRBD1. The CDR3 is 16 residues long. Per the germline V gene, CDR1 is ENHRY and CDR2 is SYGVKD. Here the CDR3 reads CASSYPTGLGSYEQYF. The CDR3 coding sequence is TGTGCCAGCAGTTACCCGACAGGGCTAGGCTCCTACGAGCAGTACTTC.

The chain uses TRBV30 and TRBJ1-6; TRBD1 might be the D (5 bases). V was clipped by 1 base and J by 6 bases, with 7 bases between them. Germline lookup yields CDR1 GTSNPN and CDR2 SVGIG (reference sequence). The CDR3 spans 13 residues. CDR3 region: CAWSDQGNSPLHF. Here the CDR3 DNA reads TGTGCCTGGAGTGACCAGGGTAATTCACCCCTCCACTTT.

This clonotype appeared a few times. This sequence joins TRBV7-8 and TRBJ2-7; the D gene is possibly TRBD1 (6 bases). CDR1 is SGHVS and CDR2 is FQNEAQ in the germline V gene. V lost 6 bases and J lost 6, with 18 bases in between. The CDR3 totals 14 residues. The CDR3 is CASSTGTLSGEQYF. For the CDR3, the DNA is TGTGCCAGCAGTACAGGGACCCTTTCGGGCGAGCAGTACTTC.

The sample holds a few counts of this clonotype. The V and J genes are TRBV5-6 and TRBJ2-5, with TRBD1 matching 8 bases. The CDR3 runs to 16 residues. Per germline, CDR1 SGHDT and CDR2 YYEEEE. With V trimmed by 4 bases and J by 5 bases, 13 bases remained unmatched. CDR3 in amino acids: CASSLPDRAALETQYF. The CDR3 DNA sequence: TGTGCCAGCAGCCTACCGGACAGGGCGGCTTTGGAGACCCAGTACTTC.

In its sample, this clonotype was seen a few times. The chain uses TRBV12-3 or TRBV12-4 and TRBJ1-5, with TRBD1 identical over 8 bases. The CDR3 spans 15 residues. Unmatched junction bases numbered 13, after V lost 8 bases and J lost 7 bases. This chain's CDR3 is CASARGQGRGQPQHF. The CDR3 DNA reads TGTGCCAGCGCGAGAGGACAGGGCAGAGGGCAGCCCCAGCATTTT.

CDR3 sequence reads: CASSLALGPNEQYF. CDR3 coding DNA: TGTGCCAGCAGCTTAGCGCTAGGCCCCAACGAGCAGTACTTC. The chain carries TRBV11-1 and TRBJ2-7; no firm D call. Germline CDR1 reads SGHAT; CDR2 reads FQDESV (reference sequence). The V end lost 0 bases, the J end lost 5 bases, and 11 bases lay between the germline ends. This CDR3 comprises 14 residues. The variable domain in full, completed from reference TRBV11-1 and TRBJ2-7, reads EAEVAQSPRYKITEKSQAVAFWCDPISGHATLYWYRQILGQGPELLVQFQDESVVDDSQLPKDRFSAERLKGVDSTLKIQPAELGDSAMYLCASSLALGPNEQYFGPGTRLTVT.

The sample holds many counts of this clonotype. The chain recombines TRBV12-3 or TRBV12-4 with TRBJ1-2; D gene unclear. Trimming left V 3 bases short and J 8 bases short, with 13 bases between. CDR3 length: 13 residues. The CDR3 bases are TGTGCCAGCAGTTTGTCGGGGAGCGGCGGCTACACCTTC. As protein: CASSLSGSGGYTF.

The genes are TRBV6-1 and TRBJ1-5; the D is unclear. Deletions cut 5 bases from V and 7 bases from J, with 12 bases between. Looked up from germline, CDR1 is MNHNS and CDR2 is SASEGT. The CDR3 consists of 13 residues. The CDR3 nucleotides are TGTGCCAGCAGTTCCCCCGGGTGGCAGCCCCAGCATTTT. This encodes CASSSPGWQPQHF.

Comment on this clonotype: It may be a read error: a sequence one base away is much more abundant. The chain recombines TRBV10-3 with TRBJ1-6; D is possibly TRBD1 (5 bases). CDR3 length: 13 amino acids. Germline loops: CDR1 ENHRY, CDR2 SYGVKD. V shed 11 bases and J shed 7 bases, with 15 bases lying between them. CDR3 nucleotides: TGTGCCGGCATGGGGCTCTCCAATTCACCCCTCCACTTT. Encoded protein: CAGMGLSNSPLHF.

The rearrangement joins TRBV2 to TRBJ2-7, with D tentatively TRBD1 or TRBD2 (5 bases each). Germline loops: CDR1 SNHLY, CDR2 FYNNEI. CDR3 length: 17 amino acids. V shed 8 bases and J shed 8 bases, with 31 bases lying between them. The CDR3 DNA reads TGTGCCAGCCCCGCTATTGGGGACGGGCGCCATCAGCCCCAGCAGTACTTC. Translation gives CASPAIGDGRHQPQQYF.

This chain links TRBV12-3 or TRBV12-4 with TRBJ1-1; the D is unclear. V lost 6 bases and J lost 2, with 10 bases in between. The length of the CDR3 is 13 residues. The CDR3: CASSQLPNTEAFF. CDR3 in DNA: TGTGCCAGCAGCCAACTCCCCAACACTGAAGCTTTCTTT.

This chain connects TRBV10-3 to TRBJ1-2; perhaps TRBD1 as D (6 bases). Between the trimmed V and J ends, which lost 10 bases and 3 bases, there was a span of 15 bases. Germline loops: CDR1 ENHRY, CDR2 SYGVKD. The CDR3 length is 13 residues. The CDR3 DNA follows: TGTGCCAGCACTTGGACAGACTACTATGGCTACACCTTC. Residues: CASTWTDYYGYTF.

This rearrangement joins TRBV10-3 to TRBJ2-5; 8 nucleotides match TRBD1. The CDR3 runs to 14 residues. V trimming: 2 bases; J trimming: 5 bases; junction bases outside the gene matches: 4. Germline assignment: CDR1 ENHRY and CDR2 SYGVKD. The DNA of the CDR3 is TGTGCCATCAGTGAGCCCCGGGACAGGGAGACCCAGTACTTC. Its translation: CAISEPRDRETQYF.

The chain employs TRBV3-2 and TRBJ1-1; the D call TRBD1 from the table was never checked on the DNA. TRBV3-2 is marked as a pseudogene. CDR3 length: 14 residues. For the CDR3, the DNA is TGTGCCAGCACCCTTCGGTCCGGGGGCACTGAAGCTTTCTTT. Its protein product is CASTLRSGGTEAFF.

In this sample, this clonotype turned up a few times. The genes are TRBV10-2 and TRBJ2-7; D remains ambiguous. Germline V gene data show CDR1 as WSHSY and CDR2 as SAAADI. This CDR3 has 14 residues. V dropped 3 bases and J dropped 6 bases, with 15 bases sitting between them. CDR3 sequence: CASSDSGQMAEQYF. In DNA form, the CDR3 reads TGCGCCAGCAGTGACTCCGGGCAAATGGCCGAGCAGTACTTC.

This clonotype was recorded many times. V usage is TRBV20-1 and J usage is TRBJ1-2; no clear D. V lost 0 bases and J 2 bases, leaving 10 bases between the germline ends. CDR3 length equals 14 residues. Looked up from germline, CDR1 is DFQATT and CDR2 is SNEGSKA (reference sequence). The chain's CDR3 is CSARDLDENYGYTF. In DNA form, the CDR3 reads TGCAGTGCTAGAGATCTTGACGAGAACTATGGCTACACCTTC.